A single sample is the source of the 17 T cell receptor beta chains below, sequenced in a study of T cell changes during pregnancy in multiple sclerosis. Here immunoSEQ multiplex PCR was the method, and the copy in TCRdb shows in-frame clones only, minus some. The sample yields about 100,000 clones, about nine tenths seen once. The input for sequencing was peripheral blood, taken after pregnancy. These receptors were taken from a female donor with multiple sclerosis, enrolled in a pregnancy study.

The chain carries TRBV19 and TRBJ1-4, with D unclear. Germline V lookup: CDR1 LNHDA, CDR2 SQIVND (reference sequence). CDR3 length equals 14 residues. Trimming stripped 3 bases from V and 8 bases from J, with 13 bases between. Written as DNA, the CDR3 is TGTGCCAGTAGTATGCGGTACGGCGGCGAAAAACTGTTTTTT. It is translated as CASSMRYGGEKLFF.

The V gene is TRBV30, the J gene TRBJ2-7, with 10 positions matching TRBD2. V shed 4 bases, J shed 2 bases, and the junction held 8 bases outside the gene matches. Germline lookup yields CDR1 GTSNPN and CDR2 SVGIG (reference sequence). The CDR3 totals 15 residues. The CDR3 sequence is CAWTPRTSGAYEQYF. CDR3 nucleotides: TGTGCCTGGACTCCCAGGACTAGCGGCGCCTACGAGCAGTACTTC.

The CDR3 sequence: CASGCTNPGLEGHTGELFF. The DNA for the CDR3 is TGTGCCAGCGGATGTACAAATCCGGGACTAGAGGGTCACACCGGGGAGCTGTTTTTT. The V and J genes are TRBV6-4 and TRBJ2-2, with 8 bases identical to TRBD2. The CDR3 loop spans 19 amino acids. After removal of 8 bases from V and 3 bases from J, the junction contained 20 bases not matched to a gene. Germline V gene data show CDR1 as MRHNA and CDR2 as SNTAGT.

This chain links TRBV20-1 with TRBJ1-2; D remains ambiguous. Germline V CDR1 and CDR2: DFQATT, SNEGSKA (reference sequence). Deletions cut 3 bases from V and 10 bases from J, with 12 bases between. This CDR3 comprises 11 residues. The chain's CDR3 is CSARSTKDYTF. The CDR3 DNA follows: TGCAGTGCTAGGTCTACGAAAGACTACACCTTC.

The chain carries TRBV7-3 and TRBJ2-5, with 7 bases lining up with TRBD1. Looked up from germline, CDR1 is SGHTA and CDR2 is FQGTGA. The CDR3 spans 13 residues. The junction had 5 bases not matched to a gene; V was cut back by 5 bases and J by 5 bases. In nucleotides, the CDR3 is TGTGCCAGCAGCGAGACAGGGCTGGAGACCCAGTACTTC. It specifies CASSETGLETQYF.

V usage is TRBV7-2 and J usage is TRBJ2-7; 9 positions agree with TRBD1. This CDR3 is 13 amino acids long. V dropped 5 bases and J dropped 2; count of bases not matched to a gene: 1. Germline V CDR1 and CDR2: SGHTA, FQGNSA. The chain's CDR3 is CASSRTGAYEQYF. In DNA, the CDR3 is TGTGCCAGCAGCCGGACAGGGGCCTACGAGCAGTACTTC.

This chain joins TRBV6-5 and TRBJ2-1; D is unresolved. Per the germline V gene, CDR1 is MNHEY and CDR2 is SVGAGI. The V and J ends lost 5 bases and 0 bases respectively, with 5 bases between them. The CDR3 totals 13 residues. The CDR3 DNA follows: TGTGCCAGCAGTCCGAGCTCCTACAATGAGCAGTTCTTC. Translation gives CASSPSSYNEQFF.

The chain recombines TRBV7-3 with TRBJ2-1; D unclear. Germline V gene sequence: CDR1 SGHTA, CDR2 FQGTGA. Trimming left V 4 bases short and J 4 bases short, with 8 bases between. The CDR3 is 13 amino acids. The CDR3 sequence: CASSSLRYNEQFF. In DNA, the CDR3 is TGTGCCAGCAGCTCCCTGCGATACAATGAGCAGTTCTTC.

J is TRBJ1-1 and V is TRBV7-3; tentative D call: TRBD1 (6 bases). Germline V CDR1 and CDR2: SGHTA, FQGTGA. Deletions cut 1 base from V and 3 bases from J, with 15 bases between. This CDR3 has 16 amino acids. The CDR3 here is CASSLNRAGVDTEAFF. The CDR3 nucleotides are TGTGCCAGCAGCTTAAATCGGGCAGGGGTTGACACTGAAGCTTTCTTT. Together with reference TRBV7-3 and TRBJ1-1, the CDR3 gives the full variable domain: GAGVSQTPSNKVTEKGKYVELRCDPISGHTALYWYRQSLGQGPEFLIYFQGTGAADDSGLPNDRFFAVRPEGSVSTLKIQRTERGDSAVYLCASSLNRAGVDTEAFFGQGTRLTVV.

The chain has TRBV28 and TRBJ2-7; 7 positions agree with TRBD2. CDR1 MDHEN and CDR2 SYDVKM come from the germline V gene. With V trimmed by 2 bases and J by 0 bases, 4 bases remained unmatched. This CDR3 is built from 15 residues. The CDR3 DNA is TGTGCCAGCAGTTTACCGCGGGGGTTCTCCTACGAGCAGTACTTC. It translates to CASSLPRGFSYEQYF.

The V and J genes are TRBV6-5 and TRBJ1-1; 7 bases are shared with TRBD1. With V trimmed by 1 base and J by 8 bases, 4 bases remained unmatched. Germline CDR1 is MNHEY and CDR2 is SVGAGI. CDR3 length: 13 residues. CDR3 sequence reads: CASSYWTDREAFF. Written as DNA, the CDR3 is TGTGCCAGCAGTTACTGGACGGACAGGGAAGCTTTCTTT.

The CDR3 loop reads CASSRLQGRGTEAFF. The CDR3 region has the DNA TGTGCCAGCAGCCGACTACAGGGTCGGGGCACTGAAGCTTTCTTT. The chain links TRBV11-2 to TRBJ1-1; TRBD1 might be the D (6 bases). The germline CDR1 and CDR2 sequences are SGHAT and FQNNGV. V gave up 5 bases and J gave up 4 bases, with 17 bases separating them. The CDR3 spans 15 residues. Together with reference TRBV11-2 and TRBJ1-1, the CDR3 gives the full variable domain: EAGVAQSPRYKIIEKRQSVAFWCNPISGHATLYWYQQILGQGPKLLIQFQNNGVVDDSQLPKDRFSAERLKGVDSTLKIQPAKLEDSAVYLCASSRLQGRGTEAFFGQGTRLTVV.

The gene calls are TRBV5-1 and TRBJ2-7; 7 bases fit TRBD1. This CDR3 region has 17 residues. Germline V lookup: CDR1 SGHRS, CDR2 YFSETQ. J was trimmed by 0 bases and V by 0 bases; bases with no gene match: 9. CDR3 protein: CASSLGKVTGSSYEQYF. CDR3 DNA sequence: TGCGCCAGCAGCTTGGGTAAGGTGACAGGGAGCTCCTACGAGCAGTACTTC.

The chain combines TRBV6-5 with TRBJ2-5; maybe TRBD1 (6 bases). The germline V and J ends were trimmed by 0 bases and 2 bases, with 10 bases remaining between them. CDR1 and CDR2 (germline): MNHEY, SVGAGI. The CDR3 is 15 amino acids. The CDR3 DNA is TGTGCCAGCAGTTACTCGGACAGTGCTCAAGAGACCCAGTACTTC. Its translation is CASSYSDSAQETQYF.

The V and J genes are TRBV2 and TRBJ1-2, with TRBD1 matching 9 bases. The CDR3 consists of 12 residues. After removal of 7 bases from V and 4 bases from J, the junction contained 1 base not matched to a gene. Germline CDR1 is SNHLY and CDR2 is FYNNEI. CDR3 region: CASMTGGYGYTF. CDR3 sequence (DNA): TGTGCCAGCATGACAGGGGGCTATGGCTACACCTTC.

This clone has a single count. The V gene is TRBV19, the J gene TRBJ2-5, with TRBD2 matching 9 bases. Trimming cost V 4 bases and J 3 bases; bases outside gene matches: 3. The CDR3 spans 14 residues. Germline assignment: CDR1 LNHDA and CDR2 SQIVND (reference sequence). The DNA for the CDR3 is TGTGCCAGTAGTAGCGGGGGGGCAAAAGAGACCCAGTACTTC. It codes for CASSSGGAKETQYF.

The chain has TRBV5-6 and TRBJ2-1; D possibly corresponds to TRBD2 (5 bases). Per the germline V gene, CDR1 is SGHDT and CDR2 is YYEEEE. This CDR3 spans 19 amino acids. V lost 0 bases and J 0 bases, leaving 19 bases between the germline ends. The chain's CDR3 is CASSLALLSGSSSYNEQFF. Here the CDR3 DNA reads TGTGCCAGCAGCTTGGCCCTCTTAAGCGGTTCGAGCTCCTACAATGAGCAGTTCTTC.